The entry below gives a single T cell receptor (beta chain) sequence along with its context. Authors' processing steps: Reference gene primer amplification gave nucleated cell count estimates. The data were produced by immunoSEQ multiplex PCR, yet TCRdb's version contains in-frame clones alone and is incomplete. That table is the source of V, J and clone size, and D and trimming were worked out from the DNA. This table holds some 97,000 clones, 75% to 95% found once. These data belong to a study of blood T cell repertoires in COVID-19. Background on the study: COVID-19 samples collected from the United States, Italy and Spain covered acute and convalescent phases. PBMCs, B-cell-depleted T cells, or T cells were the source of the cDNA or gDNA that made up the material.

The sample consisted of peripheral blood. This receptor was identified in a man in his fifties with acute or convalescent COVID-19.

This CDR3 reads CASSPRTGPQETQYF. The DNA of the CDR3 is TGTGCCAGCAGCCCTCGGACAGGTCCCCAAGAGACCCAGTACTTC. The chain employs TRBV7-2 and TRBJ2-5, with 7 bases aligning to TRBD1. V lost 5 bases and J lost 1; bases outside the gene matches: 7. Germline CDR1 SGHTA, CDR2 FQGNSA. The length of the CDR3 is 15 residues.